The 9 T cell receptor beta chains listed next were all sequenced from one sample in a study of blood T cell repertoires in COVID-19. This table comes from immunoSEQ multiplex PCR, and its TCRdb copy is limited to in-frame clones, with some not included. This table has approximately 230,000 clones, 70% to 90% appearing once. Sequencing was performed on peripheral blood. These receptors came from a man aged 80 or over with acute or convalescent COVID-19.

The chain joins TRBV7-9 to TRBJ1-2; D not resolved. Germline V lookup: CDR1 SEHNR, CDR2 FQNEAQ (reference sequence). V gave up 1 base and J gave up 1 base, with 7 bases separating them. The CDR3 totals 14 residues. The CDR3 nucleotides are TGTGCCAGCAGCTTAGTGAACAGTAACTATGGCTACACCTTC. It codes for CASSLVNSNYGYTF. Based on the CDR3 plus reference TRBV7-9 and TRBJ1-2, the full variable domain is DTGVSQNPRHKITKRGQNVTFRCDPISEHNRLYWYRQTLGQGPEFLTYFQNEAQLEKSRLLSDRFSAERPKGSFSTLEIQRTEQGDSAMYLCASSLVNSNYGYTFGSGTRLTVV.

The rearrangement uses TRBV23-1 and TRBJ1-5, with D hard to call. TRBV23-1 carries the ORF label, with uncertain function. V was trimmed by 4 bases and J by 0 bases, leaving 10 bases between them. The CDR3 has 15 amino acids. In nucleotides, the CDR3 is TGCGCCAGCAGTCTTGTGTCTAATAGCAATCAGCCCCAGCATTTT. Translating it yields CASSLVSNSNQPQHF.

The V gene is TRBV5-6, the J gene TRBJ2-2; 8 nucleotides align to TRBD1. The V segment lost 1 base and the J segment 4 bases; nucleotides outside the gene matches: 6. From germline, CDR1 is SGHDT and CDR2 YYEEEE. CDR3 length: 16 residues. CDR3 DNA sequence: TGTGCCAGCAGCTTGCCCCGACAGGGGAGCACCGGGGAGCTGTTTTTT. It codes for CASSLPRQGSTGELFF.

The V gene is TRBV24-1, the J gene TRBJ1-4, with D perhaps TRBD1 (5 bases). Germline CDR1 is KGHDR and CDR2 is SFDVKD. The CDR3 length is 17 residues. V was shortened by 4 bases and J by 0 bases, with 14 bases between the two germline ends. CDR3 in DNA: TGTGCCACCAGTGACCTAGACAGCCCCGCAACTAATGAAAAACTGTTTTTT. It specifies CATSDLDSPATNEKLFF.

The CDR3 loop reads CACNRESSYGSPLHF. CDR3 DNA sequence: TGTGCCTGCAATCGGGAGAGCAGTTATGGTTCACCCCTCCACTTT. The gene calls are TRBV2 and TRBJ1-6; D not certain. Looked up from germline, CDR1 is SNHLY and CDR2 is FYNNEI. Trimming stripped 11 bases from V and 9 bases from J, with 23 bases between. The CDR3 totals 15 residues.

This clone occurred once. The chain employs TRBV4-2 and TRBJ2-5; D possibly corresponds to TRBD1 (5 bases). This CDR3 has 16 amino acids. Germline CDR1 reads LGHNA; CDR2 reads YNFKEQ. The ends were cut back, 0 bases at V and 1 base at J, with 12 bases in the middle. CDR3 sequence: CASSQDQGIGQETQYF. CDR3 nucleotides: TGTGCCAGCAGCCAAGATCAGGGAATAGGCCAAGAGACCCAGTACTTC.

This rearrangement joins TRBV28 to TRBJ1-1; 7 bases line up with TRBD1. CDR3 length: 15 residues. The V gene end was trimmed by 2 bases and the J gene end by 2 bases; junction bases not matched to a gene: 5. Germline loops: CDR1 MDHEN, CDR2 SYDVKM. CDR3 nucleotides: TGTGCCAGCAGTTTACTTTCAGGGGGAAACACTGAAGCTTTCTTT. Its translation is CASSLLSGGNTEAFF.

The chain uses TRBV7-9 and TRBJ1-2; D is ambiguous. Germline CDR1 reads SEHNR; CDR2 reads FQNEAQ (reference sequence). V was shortened by 2 bases and J by 4 bases, with 8 bases between the two germline ends. The CDR3 is 13 amino acids. This chain's CDR3 is CASSLNSFYGYTF. CDR3 nucleotide sequence: TGTGCCAGCAGCTTAAACAGCTTCTATGGCTACACCTTC.

The chain combines TRBV4-2 with TRBJ1-4; D is ambiguous. Germline loops: CDR1 LGHNA, CDR2 YNFKEQ. There are 16 residues in the CDR3. V was shortened by 0 bases and J by 8 bases, with 16 bases between the two germline ends. The CDR3: CASSQERGYGKEKLFF. DNA for the CDR3: TGTGCCAGCAGCCAAGAGCGAGGGTATGGGAAAGAAAAACTGTTTTTT.